The T cell receptor beta chain under discussion was sequenced for a study of T-cell memory formation after mild COVID-19. Overall study context: Largely, the TCR clusters proved donor specific.

One entry per CDR3 protein results from TCRdb running MiXCR on the 5' RACE reads. There are 250,000 to 350,000 distinct CDR3 sequences in the sample; about 13% occur only once, and roughly a fifth lies in the top ten. This clonotype came up a few times. This sequence originates from a man between 18 and 29 years old who had mild COVID-19 (a few samples of this study predate the infection). Cell type and time point are not known. Sequencing used PBMCs or a T cell subset sorted from them (not recorded which).

The CDR3 reads CASSTLGATHQFF. The CDR3 DNA follows: TGTGCCAGCAGCACCCTTGGGGCCACCCACCAGTTCTTC. The rearrangement uses TRBV6-2 or TRBV6-3 and TRBJ2-1, with D perhaps TRBD1 (5 bases). V lost 6 bases to trimming and J lost 13 bases, with 19 bases between them. Germline V CDR1 and CDR2: MNHEY, SVGEGT. The CDR3 extends over 13 amino acids.